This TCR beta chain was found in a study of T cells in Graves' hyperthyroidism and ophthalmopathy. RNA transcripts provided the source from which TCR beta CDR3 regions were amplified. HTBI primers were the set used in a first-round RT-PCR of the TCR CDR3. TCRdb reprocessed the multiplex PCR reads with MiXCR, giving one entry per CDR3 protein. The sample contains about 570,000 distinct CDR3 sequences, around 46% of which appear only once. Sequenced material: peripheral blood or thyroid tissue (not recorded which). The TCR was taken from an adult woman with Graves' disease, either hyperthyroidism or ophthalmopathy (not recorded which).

CDR3 region: CASSNRQGAAQYF. The CDR3 DNA follows: TGTGCCAGCAGCAATAGACAGGGGGCCGCGCAGTATTTT. The chain employs TRBV7-2 and TRBJ2-3, with TRBD1 matching 10 bases. Germline V CDR1 and CDR2: SGHTA, FQGNSA. This CDR3 comprises 13 residues. After removal of 5 bases from V and 10 bases from J, the junction contained 6 bases not matched to a gene.